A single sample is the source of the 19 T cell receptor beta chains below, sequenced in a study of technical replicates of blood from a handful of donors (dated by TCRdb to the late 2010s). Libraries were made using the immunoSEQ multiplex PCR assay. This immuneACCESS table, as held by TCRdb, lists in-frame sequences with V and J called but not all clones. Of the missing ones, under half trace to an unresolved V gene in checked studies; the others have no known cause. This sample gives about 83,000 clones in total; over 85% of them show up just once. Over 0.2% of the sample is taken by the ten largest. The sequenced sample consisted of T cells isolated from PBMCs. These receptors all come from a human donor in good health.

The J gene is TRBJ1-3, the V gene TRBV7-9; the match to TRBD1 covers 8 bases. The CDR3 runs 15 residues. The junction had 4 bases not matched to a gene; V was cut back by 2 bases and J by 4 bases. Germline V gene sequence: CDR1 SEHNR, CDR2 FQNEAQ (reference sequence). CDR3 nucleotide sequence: TGTGCCAGCAGCTTACAGGGGGCGGAGGGAAACACCATATATTTT. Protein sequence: CASSLQGAEGNTIYF.

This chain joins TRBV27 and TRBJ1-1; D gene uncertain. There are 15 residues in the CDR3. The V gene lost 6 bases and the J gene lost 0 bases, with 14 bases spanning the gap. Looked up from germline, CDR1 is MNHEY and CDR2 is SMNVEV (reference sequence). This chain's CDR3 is CASSQTPMVNTEAFF. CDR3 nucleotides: TGTGCCAGCAGCCAGACACCTATGGTGAACACTGAAGCTTTCTTT.

The CDR3 bases are TGTGCCAGCAGTTACTCGGGCGGGGGCTATGGCTACACCTTC. This gives the protein CASSYSGGGYGYTF. V usage is TRBV6-5 and J usage is TRBJ1-2, with D possibly being TRBD1 (5 bases). The germline V and J ends were trimmed by 0 bases and 4 bases, with 9 bases remaining between them. Germline lookup yields CDR1 MNHEY and CDR2 SVGAGI. CDR3 length: 14 amino acids.

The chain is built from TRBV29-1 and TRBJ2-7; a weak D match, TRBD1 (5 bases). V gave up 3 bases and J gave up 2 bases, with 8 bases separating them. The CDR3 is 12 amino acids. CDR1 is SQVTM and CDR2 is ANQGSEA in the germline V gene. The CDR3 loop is CSVEVRAYEQYF. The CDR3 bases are TGCAGCGTTGAGGTCAGGGCCTACGAGCAGTACTTC.

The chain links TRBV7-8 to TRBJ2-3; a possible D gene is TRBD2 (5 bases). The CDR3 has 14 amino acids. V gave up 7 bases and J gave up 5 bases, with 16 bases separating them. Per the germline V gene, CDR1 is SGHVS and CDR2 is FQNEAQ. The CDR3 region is CASTRRESIDTQYF. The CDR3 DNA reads TGTGCCAGCACGAGAAGGGAGTCGATAGATACGCAGTATTTT.

CDR3 coding DNA: TGTGCCAGCAGCTTAGTTGGAGCTAACTATGGCTACACCTTC. This codes for CASSLVGANYGYTF. The genes are TRBV7-9 and TRBJ1-2; D call uncertain. Trimming cost V 1 base and J 0 bases, with 6 bases left between them. The CDR3 covers 14 residues. The germline V gene encodes CDR1 SEHNR and CDR2 FQNEAQ (reference sequence).

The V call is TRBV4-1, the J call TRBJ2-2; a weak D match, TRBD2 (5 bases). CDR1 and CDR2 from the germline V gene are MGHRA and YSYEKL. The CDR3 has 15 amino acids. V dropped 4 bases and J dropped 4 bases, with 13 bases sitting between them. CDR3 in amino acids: CASSRPAERTGELFF. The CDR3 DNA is TGCGCCAGCAGCCGACCAGCGGAGCGCACCGGGGAGCTGTTTTTT.

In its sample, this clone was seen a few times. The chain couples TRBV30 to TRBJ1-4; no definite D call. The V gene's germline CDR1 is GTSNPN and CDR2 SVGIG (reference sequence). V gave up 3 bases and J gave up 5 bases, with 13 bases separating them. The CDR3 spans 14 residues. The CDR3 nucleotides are TGTGCCTGGAGACGTTTCGAGAGAAATGAAAAACTGTTTTTT. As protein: CAWRRFERNEKLFF. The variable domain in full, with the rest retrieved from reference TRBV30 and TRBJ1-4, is SQTIHQWPATLVQPVGSPLSLECTVEGTSNPNLYWYRQAAGRGLQLLFYSVGIGQISSEVPQNLSASRPQDRQFILSSKKLLLSDSGFYLCAWRRFERNEKLFFGSGTQLSVL.

The CDR3 loop reads CASELAGAYTGELFF. The CDR3, as DNA: TGCGCCAGCGAACTAGCGGGAGCTTACACCGGGGAGCTGTTTTTT. V usage is TRBV5-1 and J usage is TRBJ2-2, with 11 bases identical to TRBD2. With V trimmed by 7 bases and J by 3 bases, 5 bases remained unmatched. The CDR3 is 15 amino acids. CDR1 and CDR2 from the germline V gene are SGHRS and YFSETQ.

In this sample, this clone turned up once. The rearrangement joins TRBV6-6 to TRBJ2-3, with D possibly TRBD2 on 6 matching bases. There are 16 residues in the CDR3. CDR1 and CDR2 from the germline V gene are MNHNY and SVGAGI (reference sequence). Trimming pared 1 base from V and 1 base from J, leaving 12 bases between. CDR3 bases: TGTGCCAGCAGTTACTGGGCGGGACGCGGCACAGATACGCAGTATTTT. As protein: CASSYWAGRGTDTQYF.

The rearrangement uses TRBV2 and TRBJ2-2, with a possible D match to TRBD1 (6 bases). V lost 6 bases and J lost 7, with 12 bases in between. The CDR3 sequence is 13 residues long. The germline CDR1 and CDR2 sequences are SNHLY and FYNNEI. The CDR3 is CASRYRTVGELFF. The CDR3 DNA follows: TGTGCCAGCAGATACCGGACAGTCGGGGAGCTGTTTTTT.

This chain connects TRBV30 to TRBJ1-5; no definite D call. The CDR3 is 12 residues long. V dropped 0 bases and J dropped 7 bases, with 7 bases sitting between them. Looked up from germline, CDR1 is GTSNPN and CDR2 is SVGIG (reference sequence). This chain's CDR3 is CAWSVGSQPQHF. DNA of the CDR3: TGTGCCTGGAGTGTAGGTAGCCAGCCCCAGCATTTT. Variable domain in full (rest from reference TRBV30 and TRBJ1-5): SQTIHQWPATLVQPVGSPLSLECTVEGTSNPNLYWYRQAAGRGLQLLFYSVGIGQISSEVPQNLSASRPQDRQFILSSKKLLLSDSGFYLCAWSVGSQPQHFGDGTRLSIL.

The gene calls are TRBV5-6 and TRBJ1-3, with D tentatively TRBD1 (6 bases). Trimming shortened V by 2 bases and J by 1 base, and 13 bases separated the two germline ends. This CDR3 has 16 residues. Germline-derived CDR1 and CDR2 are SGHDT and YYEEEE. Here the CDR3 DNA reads TGTGCCAGCAGCTTCTTGTCAGGGGAATCTGGAAACACCATATATTTT. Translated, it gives CASSFLSGESGNTIYF.

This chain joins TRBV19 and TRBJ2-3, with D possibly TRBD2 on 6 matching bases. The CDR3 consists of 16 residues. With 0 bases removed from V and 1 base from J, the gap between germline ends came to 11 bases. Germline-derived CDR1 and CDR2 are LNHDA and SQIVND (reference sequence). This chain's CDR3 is CASSIDRSGRTDTQYF. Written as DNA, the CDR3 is TGTGCCAGTAGTATAGATCGGAGCGGGCGCACAGATACGCAGTATTTT.

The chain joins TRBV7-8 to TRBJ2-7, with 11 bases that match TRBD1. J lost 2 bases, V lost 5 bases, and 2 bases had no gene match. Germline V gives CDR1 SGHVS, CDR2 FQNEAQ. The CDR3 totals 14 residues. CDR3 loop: CASSRDRGAYEQYF. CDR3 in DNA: TGTGCCAGCAGCCGGGACAGGGGGGCCTACGAGCAGTACTTC. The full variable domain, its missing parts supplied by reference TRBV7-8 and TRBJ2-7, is GAGVSQSPRYKVAKRGQDVALRCDPISGHVSLFWYQQALGQGPEFLTYFQNEAQLDKSGLPSDRFFAERPEGSVSTLKIQRTQQEDSAVYLCASSRDRGAYEQYFGPGTRLTVT.

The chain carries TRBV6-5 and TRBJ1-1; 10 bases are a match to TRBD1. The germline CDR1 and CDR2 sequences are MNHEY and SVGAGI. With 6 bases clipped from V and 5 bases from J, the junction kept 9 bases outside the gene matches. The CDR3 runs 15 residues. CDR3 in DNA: TGTGCCAGCAGCCGACCGGGACAGGGGTTAACTGAAGCTTTCTTT. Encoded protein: CASSRPGQGLTEAFF.

The CDR3: CASRGTGSNEQFF. The CDR3 region has the DNA TGTGCCAGCAGAGGAACAGGATCCAATGAGCAGTTCTTC. The chain employs TRBV6-1 and TRBJ2-1; D might be TRBD1 (5 bases). Germline V gene data show CDR1 as MNHNS and CDR2 as SASEGT. The CDR3 contains 13 residues. The V and J ends lost 6 bases and 6 bases respectively, with 12 bases between them.

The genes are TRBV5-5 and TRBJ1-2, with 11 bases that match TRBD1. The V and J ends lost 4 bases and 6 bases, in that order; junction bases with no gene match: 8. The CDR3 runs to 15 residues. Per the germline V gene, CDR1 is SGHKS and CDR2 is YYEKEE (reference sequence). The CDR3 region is CASSRDRGMLDGYTF. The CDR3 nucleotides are TGTGCCAGCAGCCGGGACAGGGGGATGTTGGATGGCTACACCTTC.

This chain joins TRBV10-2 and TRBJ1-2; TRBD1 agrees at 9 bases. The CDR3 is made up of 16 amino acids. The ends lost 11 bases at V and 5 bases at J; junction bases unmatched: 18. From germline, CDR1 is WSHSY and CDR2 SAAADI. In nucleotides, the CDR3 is TGCGCCCTGCGGCCGAAACAGGGGGCCACCTTATATGGCTACACCTTC. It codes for CALRPKQGATLYGYTF.